This T cell receptor beta chain was sequenced for a study of blood T cells in healthy people across ages. Points from the study as a whole: Because donor CMV status was unknown, expanded clonotype changes were possibly confounded. Versus aged donors, long-lived donors had higher diversity and more naive CD4+ cells. TCR beta diversity was tightly associated with the proportion of naive T cells.

All donors came from Russia, were Caucasian and healthy, and spanned ages roughly 6 to 100. This clonotype was observed a handful of times. Its antigen is undetermined. A J-beta primer mix and a sample-barcoded 5' primer were used in a second PCR of about 7 to 12 cycles. From the 5' RACE reads, TCRdb called clonotypes with MiXCR, one entry per CDR3 protein. The table has about 1.8 million distinct CDR3 sequences, around half seen once. CDR3 length equals 17 residues. The germline gives CDR1 SGHAT, CDR2 FQNNGV. V was pared by 4 bases and J by 10 bases, with 16 bases of the junction left unmatched. V is TRBV11-2 and J is TRBJ2-1; 10 nucleotides agree with TRBD2. The sequence derives from a woman aged 40 to 50 in good health. The sequenced sample was blood. The CDR3 DNA reads TGTGCCAGCAGCTCCGAAGTACTAGCGGGGCTTCTGGGGGAGCAGTTCTTC. Amino acid sequence: CASSSEVLAGLLGEQFF.